These 25 T cell receptor beta chains share one sample of origin, sequenced in a study of T cell changes during pregnancy in multiple sclerosis. Generated by immunoSEQ multiplex PCR, the TCRdb table keeps only in-frame clones and is missing some. The sample holds 15,000 to 20,000 clones, roughly 91% seen once. The material was CD4+ T cells from peripheral blood mononuclear cells, obtained in the first trimester of pregnancy. These receptors were taken from a female donor in good health, enrolled as a control in a pregnancy study.

The J gene is TRBJ2-3, the V gene TRBV7-9, with TRBD1 matching 7 bases. Looked up from germline, CDR1 is SEHNR and CDR2 is FQNEAQ (reference sequence). The CDR3 totals 16 residues. J gave up 1 base and V 5 bases, and 9 bases lay outside the gene matches. The CDR3 reads CASSPGGSVGTDTQYF. Written as DNA, the CDR3 is TGTGCCAGCAGCCCAGGGGGAAGCGTTGGCACAGATACGCAGTATTTT.

V usage is TRBV7-8 and J usage is TRBJ1-4; D is possibly TRBD1 (5 bases). V lost 5 bases and J lost 1, with 14 bases in between. The CDR3 covers 16 residues. CDR1 and CDR2 from the germline V gene are SGHVS and FQNEAQ. CDR3 in DNA: TGTGCCAGCAGCCCCTCCAGGGTTTTAACTAATGAAAAACTGTTTTTT. Protein: CASSPSRVLTNEKLFF.

In its sample, this clone was seen a few times. This chain joins TRBV14 and TRBJ1-1; D not resolved. There are 13 residues in the CDR3. V lost 5 bases, J lost 1 base, and 8 bases lay in between. The germline V gene encodes CDR1 SGHDN and CDR2 FVKESK. CDR3 protein: CASSSSRNTEAFF. The CDR3 coding sequence is TGTGCCAGCAGCTCCAGTCGGAACACTGAAGCTTTCTTT. Full variable domain (outside the CDR3, taken from reference TRBV14 and TRBJ1-1): EAGVTQFPSHSVIEKGQTVTLRCDPISGHDNLYWYRRVMGKEIKFLLHFVKESKQDESGMPNNRFLAERTGGTYSTLKVQPAELEDSGVYFCASSSSRNTEAFFGQGTRLTVV.

The gene calls are TRBV6-6 and TRBJ1-1; 8 positions match TRBD1. The CDR3 loop spans 13 amino acids. Looked up from germline, CDR1 is MNHNY and CDR2 is SVGAGI (reference sequence). V trimming: 5 bases; J trimming: 4 bases; junction bases outside the gene matches: 3. The DNA of the CDR3 is TGTGCCAGCAGTCAGGGGGCTCGCACTGAAGCTTTCTTT. It yields the protein CASSQGARTEAFF.

The gene calls are TRBV5-4 and TRBJ2-3, with 7 bases identical to TRBD2. With 3 bases clipped from V and 3 bases from J, the junction kept 13 bases outside the gene matches. Germline V gene sequence: CDR1 SGHNT, CDR2 YYREEE (reference sequence). This CDR3 has 17 amino acids. CDR3 DNA sequence: TGTGCCAGCAGCTCCCCGGCCGGGGGGTCCCTTACAGATACGCAGTATTTT. Amino acids: CASSSPAGGSLTDTQYF.

The genes are TRBV4-2 and TRBJ1-2; possible D gene TRBD1, 5 bases. This CDR3 is built from 16 residues. Germline V gene lookup returns CDR1 LGHNA and CDR2 YNFKEQ. The V and J ends lost 0 bases and 4 bases respectively, with 15 bases between them. Written as DNA, the CDR3 is TGTGCCAGCAGCCAAGATCTGGGGGGAACAGCCTATGGCTACACCTTC. It specifies CASSQDLGGTAYGYTF.

The V gene is TRBV6-4, the J gene TRBJ1-1; TRBD1 matches 10 bases. There are 16 residues in the CDR3. Per germline, CDR1 MRHNA and CDR2 SNTAGT. The junction had 8 bases not matched to a gene; V was cut back by 4 bases and J by 3 bases. CDR3 coding DNA: TGTGCCAGCAGTGCTTTATCGACAGGGGGCTACACTGAAGCTTTCTTT. Amino acid sequence: CASSALSTGGYTEAFF.

The chain uses TRBV21-1 and TRBJ2-1; the D call of TRBD1 is as the table states it, not checked on the DNA. TRBV21-1 is tagged as a pseudogene. The CDR3 consists of 11 residues. The CDR3: CARNRDSEQFF. In DNA form, the CDR3 reads TGTGCCAGAAACCGGGACAGTGAGCAGTTCTTC.

V is TRBV10-3 and J is TRBJ1-2, with a possible D match to TRBD1 (5 bases). The germline V gene has CDR1 ENHRY and CDR2 SYGVKD. The ends were cut back, 3 bases at V and 3 bases at J, with 11 bases in the middle. This CDR3 is 14 amino acids long. The CDR3 spells CAISENRPYYGYTF. The DNA for the CDR3 is TGTGCCATCAGTGAAAACAGGCCTTACTATGGCTACACCTTC.

The V and J genes are TRBV6-1 and TRBJ2-1; TRBD2 matches at 9 bases. The CDR3 spans 16 residues. CDR1 is MNHNS and CDR2 is SASEGT in the germline V gene. V gave up 2 bases and J gave up 3 bases; unmatched junction bases: 5. CDR3 nucleotides: TGTGCCAGCAGTGAACGGCCTAGCGGGGTCTACAATGAGCAGTTCTTC. Amino acid sequence: CASSERPSGVYNEQFF.

This chain connects TRBV5-4 to TRBJ1-2, with D hard to call. Deletions cut 5 bases from V and 7 bases from J, with 9 bases between. Per germline, CDR1 SGHNT and CDR2 YYREEE (reference sequence). The CDR3 has 11 amino acids. The CDR3 is CASRSSTGYTF. The CDR3 DNA follows: TGTGCCAGCAGGTCTTCTACTGGCTACACCTTC.

The gene calls are TRBV7-9 and TRBJ2-1; TRBD2 agrees at 8 bases. This CDR3 has 17 amino acids. Germline CDR1 SEHNR, CDR2 FQNEAQ (reference sequence). With 4 bases clipped from V and 0 bases from J, the junction kept 8 bases outside the gene matches. The CDR3 DNA reads TGTGCCAGCAGCTCCGGGGGGGCGGGAAGCTCCTACAATGAGCAGTTCTTC. This codes for CASSSGGAGSSYNEQFF.

The chain has TRBV2 and TRBJ1-2; D gene unclear. Germline V lookup: CDR1 SNHLY, CDR2 FYNNEI. The CDR3 runs to 13 residues. V lost 6 bases, J lost 4 bases, and 12 bases lay in between. CDR3 amino acids: CASRGSGIYGYTF. The CDR3 DNA reads as TGTGCCAGCAGAGGAAGCGGCATCTATGGCTACACCTTC.

The V and J genes are TRBV19 and TRBJ1-4; perhaps TRBD1 as D (5 bases). Trimming left V 3 bases short and J 8 bases short, with 16 bases between. Germline loops: CDR1 LNHDA, CDR2 SQIVND (reference sequence). The CDR3 runs 15 residues. The CDR3 region is CASSIGGGSGEKLFF. The CDR3, as DNA: TGTGCCAGTAGTATCGGGGGGGGGTCCGGCGAAAAACTGTTTTTT.

This clone was seen more than once but under ten times. The chain joins TRBV4-3 to TRBJ2-1; D call uncertain. This CDR3 has 15 residues. CDR1 is LGHNA, CDR2 YSLEER, per germline. V was cut by 0 bases and J by 1 base, with 7 bases left in between. The CDR3 DNA sequence: TGCGCCAGCAGCCAAGAAACTTTTTCCTACAATGAGCAGTTCTTC. It is translated as CASSQETFSYNEQFF.

The chain carries TRBV18 and TRBJ2-7; weak D call: TRBD1 (5 bases). CDR1 is KGHSH, CDR2 LQKENI, per germline. CDR3 length equals 16 residues. V dropped 6 bases and J dropped 5 bases, with 23 bases sitting between them. CDR3: CASSPNSWQGGNEQYF. The CDR3 coding sequence is TGTGCCAGCTCCCCCAATAGTTGGCAGGGTGGTAACGAGCAGTACTTC.

V usage is TRBV11-3 and J usage is TRBJ2-2, with D perhaps matching TRBD2 (5 bases). The CDR3 runs 15 residues. The germline V gene has CDR1 SGHNT and CDR2 YENEEA. V lost 0 bases, J lost 5 bases, and 10 bases lay in between. The CDR3 nucleotides are TGTGCCAGCAGCTTAGAAGGAGGTAGTACCGGGGAGCTGTTTTTT. Its protein product is CASSLEGGSTGELFF.

This chain links TRBV7-2 with TRBJ2-7, with 8 bases aligning to TRBD2. V was clipped by 2 bases and J by 5 bases; unmatched bases: 8. The CDR3 loop spans 15 amino acids. Germline CDR1 is SGHTA and CDR2 is FQGNSA. The CDR3 region is CASSLWSAGENEQYF. The CDR3 coding sequence is TGTGCCAGCAGCTTATGGTCAGCGGGAGAGAACGAGCAGTACTTC.

V gene TRBV30 combines with J gene TRBJ2-1; D gene ambiguous. The CDR3 is made up of 12 amino acids. Germline V gene data show CDR1 as GTSNPN and CDR2 as SVGIG (reference sequence). With 0 bases removed from V and 6 bases from J, the gap between germline ends came to 6 bases. CDR3 sequence reads: CAWSVGANEQFF. The CDR3 coding sequence is TGTGCCTGGAGTGTAGGAGCCAATGAGCAGTTCTTC.

The CDR3 region has the DNA TGTGCCAGCAGTGTAGTCTATAATTCACCCCTCCACTTT. Protein sequence: CASSVVYNSPLHF. This chain connects TRBV27 to TRBJ1-6; D not resolved. CDR3 length: 13 residues. From germline, CDR1 is MNHEY and CDR2 SMNVEV (reference sequence). V was shortened by 5 bases and J by 3 bases, with 5 bases between the two germline ends.

This chain uses TRBV5-6 with TRBJ1-5, with D uncertain. CDR3 size: 14 residues. Per germline, CDR1 SGHDT and CDR2 YYEEEE. With 0 bases removed from V and 3 bases from J, the gap between germline ends came to 7 bases. CDR3 sequence: CASSLAGSNQPQHF. DNA for the CDR3: TGTGCCAGCAGCTTGGCAGGATCCAATCAGCCCCAGCATTTT.

The V call is TRBV2, the J call TRBJ1-1, with D perhaps matching TRBD1 (5 bases). The CDR3 has 13 residues. V was pared by 4 bases and J by 0 bases, with 6 bases between. Germline V gene lookup returns CDR1 SNHLY and CDR2 FYNNEI. The DNA of the CDR3 is TGTGCCAGCAGTGCAGGGATGAACACTGAAGCTTTCTTT. Amino acids: CASSAGMNTEAFF.

In this sample, this clone turned up once. This sequence joins TRBV4-2 and TRBJ2-7; 11 positions match TRBD2. From germline, CDR1 is LGHNA and CDR2 YNFKEQ. Trimming removed 3 bases from V and 0 bases from J; junction bases left unmatched: 4. The CDR3 is 16 amino acids. The CDR3 sequence: CASSHPGLAGSYEQYF. The CDR3 bases are TGTGCCAGCAGCCATCCCGGACTAGCGGGCTCCTACGAGCAGTACTTC.

V and J are TRBV7-9 and TRBJ2-6; D is possibly TRBD1 (5 bases). Germline V gives CDR1 SEHNR, CDR2 FQNEAQ (reference sequence). The CDR3 consists of 16 residues. V lost 1 base to trimming and J lost 0 bases, with 7 bases between them. The CDR3 DNA sequence: TGTGCCAGCAGCTTAGGGGGCAGCTCTGGGGCCAACGTCCTGACTTTC. It translates to CASSLGGSSGANVLTF.

This chain links TRBV27 with TRBJ1-1, with 7 bases that match TRBD1. Germline V CDR1 and CDR2: MNHEY, SMNVEV (reference sequence). V lost 0 bases, J lost 2 bases, and 12 bases stayed unmatched. CDR3 length equals 18 residues. The CDR3 here is CASSLSAPLGQLNTEAFF. CDR3 nucleotide sequence: TGTGCCAGCAGTTTATCGGCCCCTCTGGGACAGCTAAACACTGAAGCTTTCTTT.